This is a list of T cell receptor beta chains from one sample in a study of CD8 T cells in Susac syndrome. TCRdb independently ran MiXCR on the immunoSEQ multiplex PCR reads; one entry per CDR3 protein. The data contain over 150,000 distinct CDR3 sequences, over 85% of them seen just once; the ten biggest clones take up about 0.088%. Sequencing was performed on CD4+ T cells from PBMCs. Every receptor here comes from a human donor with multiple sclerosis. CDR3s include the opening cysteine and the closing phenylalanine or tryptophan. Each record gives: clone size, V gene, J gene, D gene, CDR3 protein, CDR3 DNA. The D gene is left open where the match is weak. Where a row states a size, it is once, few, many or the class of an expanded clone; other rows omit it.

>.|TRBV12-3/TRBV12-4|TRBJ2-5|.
CASSFGATTDLQETQYF
TGTGCCAGCAGTTTCGGAGCCACGACAGATCTTCAAGAGACCCAGTACTTC
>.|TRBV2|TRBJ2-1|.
CASSLGLYNEQFF
TGTGCCAGCAGCCTCGGACTATACAATGAGCAGTTCTTC
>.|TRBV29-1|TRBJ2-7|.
CSVGDGRTYEQYF
TGCAGCGTTGGAGACGGGAGAACCTACGAGCAGTACTTC
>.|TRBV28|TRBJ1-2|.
CASSFGSPLGANYGYTF
TGTGCCAGCAGTTTTGGTAGCCCGCTGGGGGCTAACTATGGCTACACCTTC
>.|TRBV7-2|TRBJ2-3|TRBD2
CASSPGTSGSSTDTQYF
TGTGCCAGCAGCCCTGGGACTAGCGGCTCGAGCACAGATACGCAGTATTTT
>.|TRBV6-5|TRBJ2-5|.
CASSSGPRVETQYF
TGTGCCAGCAGCTCTGGGCCCCGGGTGGAGACCCAGTACTTC
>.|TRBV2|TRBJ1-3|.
CASAALSGNTIYF
TGTGCCAGCGCGGCCCTCTCTGGAAACACCATATATTTT
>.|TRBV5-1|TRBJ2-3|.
CASSWRGLRDTQYF
TGCGCCAGCAGCTGGCGCGGCCTCAGAGATACGCAGTATTTT
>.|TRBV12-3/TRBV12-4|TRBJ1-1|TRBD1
CASSPSDRGNTEAFF
TGTGCCAGCAGCCCGTCGGACAGGGGTAACACTGAAGCTTTCTTT
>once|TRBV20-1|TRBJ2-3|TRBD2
CSARLAGESDTQYF
TGCAGTGCGAGACTAGCGGGAGAATCAGATACGCAGTATTTT
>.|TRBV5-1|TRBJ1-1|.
CASSFQGKTEAFF
TGCGCCAGCAGCTTCCAGGGGAAGACTGAAGCTTTCTTT
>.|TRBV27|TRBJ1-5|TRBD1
CASSTRGGGGSNQPQHF
TGTGCCAGCAGTACCCGAGGAGGGGGCGGTAGCAATCAGCCCCAGCATTTT
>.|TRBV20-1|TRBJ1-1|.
CSARTRGDTEAFF
TGCAGTGCTAGAACCCGGGGCGACACTGAAGCTTTCTTT
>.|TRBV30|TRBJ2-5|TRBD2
CAWSQTSGLRETQYF
TGTGCCTGGAGTCAGACTAGCGGGCTCCGTGAGACCCAGTACTTC
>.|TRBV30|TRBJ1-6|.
CAYGSRDSPLHF
TGTGCCTACGGGTCCAGGGATTCACCCCTCCACTTT
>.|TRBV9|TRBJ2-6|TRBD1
CASSVAVEQGASLYSGANVLTF
TGTGCCAGCAGCGTAGCTGTGGAACAGGGGGCCTCTCTCTACTCTGGGGCCAACGTCCTGACTTTC
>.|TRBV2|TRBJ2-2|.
CASSEARRLQVGELFF
TGTGCCAGCAGTGAAGCGCGCAGGCTCCAGGTCGGGGAGCTGTTTTTT
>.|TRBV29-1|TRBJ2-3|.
CSVEDTGGTDTQYF
TGCAGCGTTGAAGATACCGGGGGCACAGATACGCAGTATTTT
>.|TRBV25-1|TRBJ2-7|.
CASSEPGSSYEQYF
TGTGCCAGCAGTGAACCTGGCAGCTCCTACGAGCAGTACTTC
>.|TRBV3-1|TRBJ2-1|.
CASSQDDWGYNEQFF
TGTGCCAGCAGCCAAGATGATTGGGGGTACAATGAGCAGTTCTTC
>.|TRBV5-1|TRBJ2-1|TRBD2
CASSLEAGGPWNEQFF
TGCGCCAGCAGCTTGGAGGCGGGGGGCCCGTGGAATGAGCAGTTCTTC
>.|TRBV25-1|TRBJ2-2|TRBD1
CASSGWTGKGGNTGELFF
TGTGCCAGCAGTGGATGGACAGGCAAAGGAGGGAACACCGGGGAGCTGTTTTTT